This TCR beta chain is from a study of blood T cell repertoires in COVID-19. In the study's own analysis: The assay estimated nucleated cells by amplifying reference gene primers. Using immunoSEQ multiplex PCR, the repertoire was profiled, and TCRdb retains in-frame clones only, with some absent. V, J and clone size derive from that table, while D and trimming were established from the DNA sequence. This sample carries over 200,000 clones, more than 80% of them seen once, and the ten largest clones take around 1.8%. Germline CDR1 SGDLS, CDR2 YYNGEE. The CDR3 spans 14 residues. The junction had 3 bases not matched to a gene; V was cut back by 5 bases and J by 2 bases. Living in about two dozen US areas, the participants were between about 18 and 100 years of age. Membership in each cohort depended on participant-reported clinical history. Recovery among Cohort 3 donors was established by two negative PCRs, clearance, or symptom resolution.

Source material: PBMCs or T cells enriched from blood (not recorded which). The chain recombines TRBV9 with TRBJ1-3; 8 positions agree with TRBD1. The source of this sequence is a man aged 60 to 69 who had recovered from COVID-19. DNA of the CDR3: TGTGCCAGCAGGGCAGGGGGCACTGGAAACACCATATATTTT. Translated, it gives CASRAGGTGNTIYF.